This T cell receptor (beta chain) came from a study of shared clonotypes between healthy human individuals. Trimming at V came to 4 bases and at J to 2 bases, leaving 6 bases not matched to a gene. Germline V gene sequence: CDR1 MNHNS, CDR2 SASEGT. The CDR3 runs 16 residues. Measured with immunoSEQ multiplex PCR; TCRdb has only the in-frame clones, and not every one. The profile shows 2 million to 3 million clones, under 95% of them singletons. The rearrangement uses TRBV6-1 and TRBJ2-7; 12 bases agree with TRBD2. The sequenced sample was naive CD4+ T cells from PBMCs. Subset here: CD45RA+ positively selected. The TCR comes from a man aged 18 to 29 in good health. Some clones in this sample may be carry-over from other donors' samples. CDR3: CASSGRTSGDTYEQYF. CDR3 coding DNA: TGTGCCAGCAGTGGTAGGACTAGCGGGGATACCTACGAGCAGTACTTC.